The clone carrying this T cell receptor (beta chain) was detected only a few times. The antigen is unknown. This specimen comes from a study of T-cell memory formation after mild COVID-19. Across the whole study: In these data, TCR clusters were largely donor specific.

TCRdb re-analysed the 5' RACE reads in MiXCR, keeping a single row per CDR3 protein. The table lists 250,000 or so distinct CDR3 sequences, under 20% of them singletons, with roughly 24% in the top ten. V shed 4 bases and J shed 4 bases, with 14 bases lying between them. CDR1 is SGHDT, CDR2 YYEEEE, per germline. This CDR3 is built from 14 residues. Study observations and caveats: For second-wave clones that peaked at day 37, SARS-CoV-2 specificity went unverified. Mostly located in CM and EM were contracting CD4+ clones, with contracting CD8+ clones located in EMRA. Day 15 to 85 contracting clones showed balanced CD4/CD8; later expanders leaned CD4+.

The rearrangement uses TRBV5-6 and TRBJ1-2; D gene unclear. Specimen: PBMCs or a T cell subset sorted from them (not recorded which). This clonotype was obtained from a man younger than 30 who had mild COVID-19 (a few samples of this study predate the infection). Cell type and time point are not known. In nucleotides, the CDR3 is TGTGCCAGCAGCATGCCCCAGGCCTTCTATGGCTACACCTTC. Translated: CASSMPQAFYGYTF.